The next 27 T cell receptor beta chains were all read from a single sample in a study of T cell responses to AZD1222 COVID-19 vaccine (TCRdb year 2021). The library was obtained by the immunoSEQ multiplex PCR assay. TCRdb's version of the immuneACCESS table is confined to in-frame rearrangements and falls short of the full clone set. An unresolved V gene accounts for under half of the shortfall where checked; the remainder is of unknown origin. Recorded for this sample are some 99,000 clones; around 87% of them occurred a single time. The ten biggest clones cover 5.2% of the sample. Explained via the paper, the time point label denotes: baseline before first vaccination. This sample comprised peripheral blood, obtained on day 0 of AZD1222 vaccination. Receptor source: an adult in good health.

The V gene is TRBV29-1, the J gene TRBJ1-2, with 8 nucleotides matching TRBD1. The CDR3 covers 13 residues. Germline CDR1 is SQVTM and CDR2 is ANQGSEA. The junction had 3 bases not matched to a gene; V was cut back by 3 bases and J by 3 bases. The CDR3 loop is CSVDRGRYYGYTF. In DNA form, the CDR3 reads TGCAGCGTTGACAGGGGGCGATACTATGGCTACACCTTC.

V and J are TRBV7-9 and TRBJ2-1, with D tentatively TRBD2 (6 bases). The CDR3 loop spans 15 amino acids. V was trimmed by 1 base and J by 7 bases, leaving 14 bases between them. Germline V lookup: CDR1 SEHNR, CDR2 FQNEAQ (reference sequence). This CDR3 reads CASSLGTGLNNEQFF. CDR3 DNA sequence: TGTGCCAGCAGCTTAGGGACGGGACTCAATAATGAGCAGTTCTTC.

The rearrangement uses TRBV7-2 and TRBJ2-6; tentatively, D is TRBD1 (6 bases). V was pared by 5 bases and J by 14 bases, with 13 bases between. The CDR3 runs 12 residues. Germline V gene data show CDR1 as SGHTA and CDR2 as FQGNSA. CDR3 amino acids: CASSLRQALLTF. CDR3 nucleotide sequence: TGTGCCAGCAGCCTGAGACAGGCCCTCCTGACTTTC.

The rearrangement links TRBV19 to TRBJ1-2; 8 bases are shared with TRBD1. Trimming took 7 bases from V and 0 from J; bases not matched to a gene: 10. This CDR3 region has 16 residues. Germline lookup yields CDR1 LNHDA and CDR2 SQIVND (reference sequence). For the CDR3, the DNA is TGTGCCAGTACCTCCCTAGGGACAGGAGCTAACTATGGCTACACCTTC. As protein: CASTSLGTGANYGYTF.

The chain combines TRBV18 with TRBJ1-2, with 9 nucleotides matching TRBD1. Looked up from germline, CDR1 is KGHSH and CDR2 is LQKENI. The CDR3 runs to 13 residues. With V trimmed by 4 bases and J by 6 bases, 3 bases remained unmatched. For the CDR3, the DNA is TGTGCCAGCTCACTCGACAGGGGGGATGGCTACACCTTC. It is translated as CASSLDRGDGYTF.

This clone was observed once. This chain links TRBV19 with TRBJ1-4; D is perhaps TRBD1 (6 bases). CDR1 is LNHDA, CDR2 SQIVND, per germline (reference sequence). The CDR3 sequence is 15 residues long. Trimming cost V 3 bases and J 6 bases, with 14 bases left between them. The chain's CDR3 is CASSIHSGEDEKLFF. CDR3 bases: TGTGCCAGTAGTATCCACTCAGGGGAGGATGAAAAACTGTTTTTT.

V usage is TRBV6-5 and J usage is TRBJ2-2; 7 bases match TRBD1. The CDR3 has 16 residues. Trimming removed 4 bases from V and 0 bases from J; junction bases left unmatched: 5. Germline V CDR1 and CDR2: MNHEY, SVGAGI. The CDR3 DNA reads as TGTGCCAGCAGTTCCTTAGGGGGCTCGAACACCGGGGAGCTGTTTTTT. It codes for CASSSLGGSNTGELFF.

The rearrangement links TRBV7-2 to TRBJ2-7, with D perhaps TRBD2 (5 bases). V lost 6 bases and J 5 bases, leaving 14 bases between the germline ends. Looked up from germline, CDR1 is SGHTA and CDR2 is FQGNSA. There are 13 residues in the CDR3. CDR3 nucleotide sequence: TGTGCCAGCAGTTCCACTGCGAGGGACGAGCAGTACTTC. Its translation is CASSSTARDEQYF.

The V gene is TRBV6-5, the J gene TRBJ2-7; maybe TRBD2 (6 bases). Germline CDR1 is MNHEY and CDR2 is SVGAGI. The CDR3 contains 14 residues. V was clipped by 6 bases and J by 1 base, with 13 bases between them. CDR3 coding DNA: TGTGCCAGCAGATCCTTCGGAGGGTCCTACGAGCAGTACTTC. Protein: CASRSFGGSYEQYF.

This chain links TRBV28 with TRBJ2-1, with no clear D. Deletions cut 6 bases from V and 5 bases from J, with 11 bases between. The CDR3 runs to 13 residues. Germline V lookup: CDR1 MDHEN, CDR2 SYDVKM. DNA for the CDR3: TGTGCCAGCAGCCCAAACACCAACAATGAGCAGTTCTTC. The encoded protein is CASSPNTNNEQFF.

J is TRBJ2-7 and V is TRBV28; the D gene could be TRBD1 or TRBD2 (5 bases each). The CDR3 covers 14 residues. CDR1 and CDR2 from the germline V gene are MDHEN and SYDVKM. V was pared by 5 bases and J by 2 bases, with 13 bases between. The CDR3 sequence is CASSRGDQTYEQYF. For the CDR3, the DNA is TGTGCCAGCAGTAGAGGGGACCAAACCTACGAGCAGTACTTC.

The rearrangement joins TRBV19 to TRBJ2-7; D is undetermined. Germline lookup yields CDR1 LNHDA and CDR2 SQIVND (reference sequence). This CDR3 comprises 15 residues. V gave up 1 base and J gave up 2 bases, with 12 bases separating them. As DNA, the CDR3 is TGTGCCAGTAGTATAGGGTCCGGGCAAACCTACGAGCAGTACTTC. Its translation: CASSIGSGQTYEQYF.

The CDR3 loop reads CASSFHDRGDTYNEQFF. The CDR3 coding sequence is TGTGCCAGCAGCTTCCACGACAGGGGCGATACCTACAATGAGCAGTTCTTC. This chain links TRBV7-2 with TRBJ2-1, with 8 bases matching TRBD1. CDR1 SGHTA and CDR2 FQGNSA come from the germline V gene. V shed 3 bases, J shed 2 bases, and the junction held 9 bases outside the gene matches. The CDR3 totals 17 residues.

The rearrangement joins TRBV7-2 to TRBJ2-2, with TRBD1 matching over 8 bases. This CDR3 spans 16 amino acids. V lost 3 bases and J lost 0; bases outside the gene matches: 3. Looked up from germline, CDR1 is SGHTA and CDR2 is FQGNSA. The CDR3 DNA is TGTGCCAGCAGCTTGGGACAGGCCACGAACACCGGGGAGCTGTTTTTT. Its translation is CASSLGQATNTGELFF. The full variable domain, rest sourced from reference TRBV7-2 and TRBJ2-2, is GAGVSQSPSNKVTEKGKDVELRCDPISGHTALYWYRQSLGQGLEFLIYFQGNSAPDKSGLPSDRFSAERTGGSVSTLTIQRTQQEDSAVYLCASSLGQATNTGELFFGEGSRLTVL.

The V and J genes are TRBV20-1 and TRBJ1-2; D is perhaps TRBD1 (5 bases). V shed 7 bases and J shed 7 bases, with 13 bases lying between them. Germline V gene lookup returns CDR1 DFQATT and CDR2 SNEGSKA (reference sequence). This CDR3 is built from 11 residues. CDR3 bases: TGCAGTGTACCAAGGGGCGGTGGCTACACCTTC. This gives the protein CSVPRGGGYTF.

CDR3: CASSLRRSTDTQYF. CDR3 bases: TGTGCCAGCAGCTTGCGCCGTTCCACAGATACGCAGTATTTT. This chain joins TRBV7-2 and TRBJ2-3; D remains ambiguous. The CDR3 runs to 14 residues. Germline V gene lookup returns CDR1 SGHTA and CDR2 FQGNSA. The V gene lost 3 bases and the J gene lost 2 bases, with 9 bases spanning the gap.

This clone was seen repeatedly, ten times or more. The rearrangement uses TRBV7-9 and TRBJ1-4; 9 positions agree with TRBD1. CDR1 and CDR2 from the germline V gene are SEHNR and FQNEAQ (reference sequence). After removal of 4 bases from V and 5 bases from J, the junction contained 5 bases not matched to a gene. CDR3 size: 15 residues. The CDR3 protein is CASSYLTGGNEKLFF. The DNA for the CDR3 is TGTGCCAGCAGCTACCTGACAGGGGGAAATGAAAAACTGTTTTTT.

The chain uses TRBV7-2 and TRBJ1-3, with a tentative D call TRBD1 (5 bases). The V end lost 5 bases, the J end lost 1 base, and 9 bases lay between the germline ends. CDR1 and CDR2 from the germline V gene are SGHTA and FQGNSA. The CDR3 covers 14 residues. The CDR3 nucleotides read TGTGCCAGCAGCCCTCAGGGATCTGGAAACACCATATATTTT. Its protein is CASSPQGSGNTIYF. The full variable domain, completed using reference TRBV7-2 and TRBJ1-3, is GAGVSQSPSNKVTEKGKDVELRCDPISGHTALYWYRQSLGQGLEFLIYFQGNSAPDKSGLPSDRFSAERTGGSVSTLTIQRTQQEDSAVYLCASSPQGSGNTIYFGEGSWLTVV.

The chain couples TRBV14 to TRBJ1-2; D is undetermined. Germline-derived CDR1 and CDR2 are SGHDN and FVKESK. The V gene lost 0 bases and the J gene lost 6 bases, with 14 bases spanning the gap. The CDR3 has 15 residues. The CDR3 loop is CASSQDWGGLDGYTF. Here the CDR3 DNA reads TGTGCCAGCAGCCAAGATTGGGGAGGGCTGGATGGCTACACCTTC. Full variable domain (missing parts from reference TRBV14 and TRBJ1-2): EAGVTQFPSHSVIEKGQTVTLRCDPISGHDNLYWYRRVMGKEIKFLLHFVKESKQDESGMPNNRFLAERTGGTYSTLKVQPAELEDSGVYFCASSQDWGGLDGYTFGSGTRLTVV.

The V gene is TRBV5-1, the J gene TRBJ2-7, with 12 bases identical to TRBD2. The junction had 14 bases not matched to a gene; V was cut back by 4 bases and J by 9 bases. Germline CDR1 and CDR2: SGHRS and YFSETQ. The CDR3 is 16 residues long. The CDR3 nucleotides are TGCGCCAGCAGCGTGCTCCTAGCGGGAGGGCCTTCCACGCAGTACTTC. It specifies CASSVLLAGGPSTQYF.

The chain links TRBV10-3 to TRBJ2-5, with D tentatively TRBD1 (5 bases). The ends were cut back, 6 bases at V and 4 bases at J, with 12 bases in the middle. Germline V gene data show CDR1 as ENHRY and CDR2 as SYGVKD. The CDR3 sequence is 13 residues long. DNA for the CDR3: TGTGCCATCAGGGACATCTCAACAGAGACCCAGTACTTC. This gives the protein CAIRDISTETQYF.

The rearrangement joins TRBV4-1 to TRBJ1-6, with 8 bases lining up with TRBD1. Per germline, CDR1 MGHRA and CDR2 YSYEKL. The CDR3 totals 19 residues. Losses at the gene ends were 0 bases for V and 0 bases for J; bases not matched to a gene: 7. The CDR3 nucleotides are TGCGCCAGCAGCCAAGATCTTGGGACAGGAAGCTCCTATAATTCACCCCTCCACTTT. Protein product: CASSQDLGTGSSYNSPLHF.

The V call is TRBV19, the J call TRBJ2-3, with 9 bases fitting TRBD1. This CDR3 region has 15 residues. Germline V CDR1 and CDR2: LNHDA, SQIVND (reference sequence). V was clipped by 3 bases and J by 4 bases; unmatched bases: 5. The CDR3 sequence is CASSIYRTGADTQYF. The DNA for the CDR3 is TGTGCCAGTAGTATTTATAGGACAGGGGCAGATACGCAGTATTTT.

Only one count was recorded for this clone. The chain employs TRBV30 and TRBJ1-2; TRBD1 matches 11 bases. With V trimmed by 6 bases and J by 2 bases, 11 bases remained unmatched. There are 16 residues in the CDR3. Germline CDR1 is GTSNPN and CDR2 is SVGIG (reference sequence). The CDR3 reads CACNAAGTGGNYGYTF. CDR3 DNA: TGTGCCTGTAACGCCGCTGGGACAGGGGGGAACTATGGCTACACCTTC.

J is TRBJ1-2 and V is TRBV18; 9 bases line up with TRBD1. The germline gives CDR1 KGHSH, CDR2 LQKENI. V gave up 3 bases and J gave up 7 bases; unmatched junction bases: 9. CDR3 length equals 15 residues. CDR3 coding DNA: TGTGCCAGCTCACCGAACACCGGGACAGGGACTGGCTACACCTTC. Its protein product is CASSPNTGTGTGYTF.

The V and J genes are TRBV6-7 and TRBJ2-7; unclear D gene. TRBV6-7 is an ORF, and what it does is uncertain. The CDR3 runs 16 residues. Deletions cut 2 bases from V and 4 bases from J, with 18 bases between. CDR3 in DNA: TGTGCCAGCAGTTACCCCGACCCGAAACCTCGTTACGAGCAGTACTTC. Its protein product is CASSYPDPKPRYEQYF.

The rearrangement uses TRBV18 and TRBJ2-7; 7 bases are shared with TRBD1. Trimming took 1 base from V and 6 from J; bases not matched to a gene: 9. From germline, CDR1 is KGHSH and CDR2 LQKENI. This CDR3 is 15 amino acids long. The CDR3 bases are TGTGCCAGCTCACCACGTGCGGACAGGTCGGGCGAGCAGTACTTC. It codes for CASSPRADRSGEQYF.